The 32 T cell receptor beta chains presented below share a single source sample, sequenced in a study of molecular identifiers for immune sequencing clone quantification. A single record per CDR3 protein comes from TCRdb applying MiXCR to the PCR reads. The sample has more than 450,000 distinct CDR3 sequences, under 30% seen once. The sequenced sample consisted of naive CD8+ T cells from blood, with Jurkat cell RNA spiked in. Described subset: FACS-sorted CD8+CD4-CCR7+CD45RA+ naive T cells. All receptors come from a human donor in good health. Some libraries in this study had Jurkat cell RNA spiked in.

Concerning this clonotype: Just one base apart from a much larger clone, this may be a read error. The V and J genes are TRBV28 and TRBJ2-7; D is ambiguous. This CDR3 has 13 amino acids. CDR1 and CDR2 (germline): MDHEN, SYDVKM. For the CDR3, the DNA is TGTGTCAGCAGTTTAAGCTACTCCTACGAGCAGTACTTC. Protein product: CVSSLSYSYEQYF.

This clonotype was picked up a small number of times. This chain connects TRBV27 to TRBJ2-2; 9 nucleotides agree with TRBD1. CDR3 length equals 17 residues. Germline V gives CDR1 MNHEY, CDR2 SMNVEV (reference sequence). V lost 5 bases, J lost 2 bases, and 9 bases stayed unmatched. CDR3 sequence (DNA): TGTGCCAGCAGTCCCAACAGGGGGCGCGGAAACACCGGGGAGCTGTTTTTT. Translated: CASSPNRGRGNTGELFF.

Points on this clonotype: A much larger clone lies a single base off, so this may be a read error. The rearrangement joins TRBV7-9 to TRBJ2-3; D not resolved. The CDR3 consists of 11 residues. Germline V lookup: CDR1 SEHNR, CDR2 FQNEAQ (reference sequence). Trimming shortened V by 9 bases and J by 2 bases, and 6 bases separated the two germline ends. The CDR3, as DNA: TGTGCCAGTGACTCCACAGATACGCAGTATTTT. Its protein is CASDSTDTQYF.

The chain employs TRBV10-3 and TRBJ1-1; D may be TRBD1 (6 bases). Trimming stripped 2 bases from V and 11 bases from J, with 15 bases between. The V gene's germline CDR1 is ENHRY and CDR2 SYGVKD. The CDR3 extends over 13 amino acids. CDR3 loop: CAISEAIQGRAFF. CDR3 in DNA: TGTGCCATCAGTGAGGCTATACAGGGTCGGGCTTTCTTT.

The CDR3 DNA reads TGTGCCAGCAGTCCCGCGGGGGACTTCGATCAGCCCCAGCATTTT. Amino acids: CASSPAGDFDQPQHF. The chain has TRBV27 and TRBJ1-5; weak D call: TRBD1 (5 bases). V lost 5 bases to trimming and J lost 5 bases, with 16 bases between them. CDR3 length: 15 residues. Germline CDR1 and CDR2: MNHEY and SMNVEV (reference sequence).

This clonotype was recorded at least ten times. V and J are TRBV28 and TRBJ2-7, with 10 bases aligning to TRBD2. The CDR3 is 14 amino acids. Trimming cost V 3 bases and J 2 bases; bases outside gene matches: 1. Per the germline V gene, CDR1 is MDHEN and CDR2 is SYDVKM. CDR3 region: CASSLGLAPYEQYF. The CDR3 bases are TGTGCCAGCAGTTTGGGACTAGCGCCCTACGAGCAGTACTTC.

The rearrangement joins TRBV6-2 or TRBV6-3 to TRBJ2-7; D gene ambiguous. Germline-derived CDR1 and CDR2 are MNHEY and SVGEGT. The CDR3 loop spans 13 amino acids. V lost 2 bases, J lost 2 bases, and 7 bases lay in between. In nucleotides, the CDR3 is TGTGCCAGCAGTTACGGCAACCCCTACGAGCAGTACTTC. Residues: CASSYGNPYEQYF.

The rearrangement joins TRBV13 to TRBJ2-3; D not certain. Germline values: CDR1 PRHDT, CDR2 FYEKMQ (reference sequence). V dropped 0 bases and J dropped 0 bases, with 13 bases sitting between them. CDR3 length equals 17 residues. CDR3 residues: CASSLGWGLTSTDTQYF. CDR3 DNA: TGTGCCAGCAGCTTAGGGTGGGGTCTAACAAGCACAGATACGCAGTATTTT.

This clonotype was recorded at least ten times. The CDR3 nucleotides read TGTGCCAGCAGCGAGATGGGACAGGGCGATAACACTGAAGCTTTCTTT. Its protein is CASSEMGQGDNTEAFF. The J gene is TRBJ1-1, the V gene TRBV7-9; 9 bases align to TRBD1. This CDR3 region has 16 residues. Germline assignment: CDR1 SEHNR and CDR2 FQNEAQ (reference sequence). V gave up 5 bases and J gave up 2 bases; unmatched junction bases: 9.

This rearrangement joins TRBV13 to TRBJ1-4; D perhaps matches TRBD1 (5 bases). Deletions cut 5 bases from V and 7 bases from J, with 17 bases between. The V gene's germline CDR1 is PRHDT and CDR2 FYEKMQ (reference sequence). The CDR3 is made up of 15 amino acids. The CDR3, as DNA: TGTGCCAGCAGCATCGGGACCCTGAGTAGTGAAAAACTGTTTTTT. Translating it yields CASSIGTLSSEKLFF.

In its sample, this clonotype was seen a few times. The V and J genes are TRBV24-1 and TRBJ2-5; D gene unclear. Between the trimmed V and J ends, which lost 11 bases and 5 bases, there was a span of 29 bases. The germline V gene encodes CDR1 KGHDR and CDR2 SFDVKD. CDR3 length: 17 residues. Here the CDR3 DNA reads TGTGCCATCGGAACAACTTATGGACCATCGGTGGGGGAGACCCAGTACTTC. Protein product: CAIGTTYGPSVGETQYF.

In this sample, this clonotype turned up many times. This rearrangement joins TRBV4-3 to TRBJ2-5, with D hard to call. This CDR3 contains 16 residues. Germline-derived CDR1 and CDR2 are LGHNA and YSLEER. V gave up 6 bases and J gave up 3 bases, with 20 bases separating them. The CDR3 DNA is TGCGCCAGCAGACGGAGCCAGGACCGCCAGGAAGAGACCCAGTACTTC. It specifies CASRRSQDRQEETQYF.

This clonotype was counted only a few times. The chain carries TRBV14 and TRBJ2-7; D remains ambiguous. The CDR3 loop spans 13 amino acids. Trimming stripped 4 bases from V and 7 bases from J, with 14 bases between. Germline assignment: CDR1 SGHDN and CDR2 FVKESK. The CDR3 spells CASSRVGYGEQYF. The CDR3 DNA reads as TGTGCCAGCAGCCGAGTAGGTTATGGGGAGCAGTACTTC.

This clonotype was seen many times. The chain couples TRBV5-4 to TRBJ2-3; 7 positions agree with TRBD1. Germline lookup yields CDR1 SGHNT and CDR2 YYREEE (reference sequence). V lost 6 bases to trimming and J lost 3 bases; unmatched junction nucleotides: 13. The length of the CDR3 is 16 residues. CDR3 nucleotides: TGTGCCAGCAACCCCGATACAGGGGAGTTGACAGATACGCAGTATTTT. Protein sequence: CASNPDTGELTDTQYF.

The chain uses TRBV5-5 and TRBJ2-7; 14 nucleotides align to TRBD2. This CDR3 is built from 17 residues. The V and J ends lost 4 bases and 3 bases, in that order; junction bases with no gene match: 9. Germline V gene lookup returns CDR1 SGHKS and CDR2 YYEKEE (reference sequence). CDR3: CASSISGTSGGNYEQYF. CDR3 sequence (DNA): TGTGCCAGCAGCATATCCGGGACTAGCGGGGGTAACTACGAGCAGTACTTC.

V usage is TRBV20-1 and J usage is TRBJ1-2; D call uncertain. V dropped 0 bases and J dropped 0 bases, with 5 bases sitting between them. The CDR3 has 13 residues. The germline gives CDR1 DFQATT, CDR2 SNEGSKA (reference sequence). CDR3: CSARETANYGYTF. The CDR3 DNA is TGCAGTGCTAGAGAAACGGCTAACTATGGCTACACCTTC.

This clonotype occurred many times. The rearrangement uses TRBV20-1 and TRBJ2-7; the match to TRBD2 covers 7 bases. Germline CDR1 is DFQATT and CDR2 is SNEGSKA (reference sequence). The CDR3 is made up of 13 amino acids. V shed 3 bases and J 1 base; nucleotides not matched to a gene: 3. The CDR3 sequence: CSASLADSYEQYF. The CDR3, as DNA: TGCAGTGCTAGTCTAGCGGATTCCTACGAGCAGTACTTC.

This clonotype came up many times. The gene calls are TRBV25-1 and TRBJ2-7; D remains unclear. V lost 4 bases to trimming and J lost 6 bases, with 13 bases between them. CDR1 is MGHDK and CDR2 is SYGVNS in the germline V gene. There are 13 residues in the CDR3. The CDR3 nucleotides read TGTGCCAGCAGTGCCGGGTCCTCTTCCGAGCAGTACTTC. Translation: CASSAGSSSEQYF.

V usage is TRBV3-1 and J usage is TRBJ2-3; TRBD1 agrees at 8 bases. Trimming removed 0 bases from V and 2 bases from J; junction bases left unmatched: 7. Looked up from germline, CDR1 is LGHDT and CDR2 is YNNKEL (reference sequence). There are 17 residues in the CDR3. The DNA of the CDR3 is TGTGCCAGCAGCCAAGATCCGACAGGGGCTCTCACAGATACGCAGTATTTT. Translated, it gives CASSQDPTGALTDTQYF.

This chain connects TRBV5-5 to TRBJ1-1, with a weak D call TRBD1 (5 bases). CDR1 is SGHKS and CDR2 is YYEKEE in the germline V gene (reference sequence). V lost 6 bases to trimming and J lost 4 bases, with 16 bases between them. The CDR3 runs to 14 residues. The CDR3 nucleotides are TGTGCCAGCAATTCCGGGGCCTTCGGCACTGAAGCTTTCTTT. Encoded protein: CASNSGAFGTEAFF.

This CDR3 reads CASSGGKGNYEQYF. The CDR3 DNA follows: TGTGCCAGCAGTGGGGGAAAGGGGAACTACGAGCAGTACTTC. This rearrangement joins TRBV2 to TRBJ2-7, with D maybe TRBD1 (5 bases). V was clipped by 4 bases and J by 3 bases, with 13 bases between them. The length of the CDR3 is 14 residues. Germline V gene sequence: CDR1 SNHLY, CDR2 FYNNEI. Complete variable domain (other parts from reference TRBV2 and TRBJ2-7): EPEVTQTPSHQVTQMGQEVILRCVPISNHLYFYWYRQILGQKVEFLVSFYNNEISEKSEIFDDQFSVERPDGSNFTLKIRSTKLEDSAMYFCASSGGKGNYEQYFGPGTRLTVT.

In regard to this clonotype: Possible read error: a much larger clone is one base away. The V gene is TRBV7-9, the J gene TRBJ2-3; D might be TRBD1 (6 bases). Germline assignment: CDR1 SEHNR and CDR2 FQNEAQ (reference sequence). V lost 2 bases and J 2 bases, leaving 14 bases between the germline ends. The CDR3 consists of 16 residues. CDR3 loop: CASSLPDSGPTDTQYF. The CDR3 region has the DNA TGTGCCAGCAGCTTACCGGACAGCGGACCCACAGATACGCAGTATTTT.

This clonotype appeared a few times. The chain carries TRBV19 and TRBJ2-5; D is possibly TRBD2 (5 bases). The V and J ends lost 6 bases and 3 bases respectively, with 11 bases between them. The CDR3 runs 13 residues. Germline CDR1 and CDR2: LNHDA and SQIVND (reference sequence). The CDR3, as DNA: TGTGCCAGTAGACGGGCACTAGAAGAGACCCAGTACTTC. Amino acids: CASRRALEETQYF. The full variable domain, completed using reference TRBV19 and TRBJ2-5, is DGGITQSPKYLFRKEGQNVTLSCEQNLNHDAMYWYRQDPGQGLRLIYYSQIVNDFQKGDIAEGYSVSREKKESFPLTVTSAQKNPTAFYLCASRRALEETQYFGPGTRLLVL.

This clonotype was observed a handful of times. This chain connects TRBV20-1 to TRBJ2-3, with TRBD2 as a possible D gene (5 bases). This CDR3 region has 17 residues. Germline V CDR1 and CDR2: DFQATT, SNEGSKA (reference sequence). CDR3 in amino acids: CCGKRGVPDSYTDTQYF. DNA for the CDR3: TGCTGTGGTAAGAGAGGAGTGCCGGACTCTTACACAGATACGCAGTATTTT.

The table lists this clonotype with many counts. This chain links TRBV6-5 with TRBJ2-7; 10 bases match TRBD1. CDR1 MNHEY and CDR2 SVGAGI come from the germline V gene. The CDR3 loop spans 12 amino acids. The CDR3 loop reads CATTGGPYEQYF. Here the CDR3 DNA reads TGTGCAACGACAGGGGGCCCGTACGAGCAGTACTTC.

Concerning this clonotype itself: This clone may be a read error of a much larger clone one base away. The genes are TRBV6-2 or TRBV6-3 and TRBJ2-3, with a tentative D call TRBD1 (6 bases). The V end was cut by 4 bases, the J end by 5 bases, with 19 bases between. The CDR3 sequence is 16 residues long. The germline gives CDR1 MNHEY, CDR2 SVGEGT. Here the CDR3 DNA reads TGTGCCAGCAGTTCCCCGCCTAGCCCAGGGGAAGATACGCAGTATTTT. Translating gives CASSSPPSPGEDTQYF.

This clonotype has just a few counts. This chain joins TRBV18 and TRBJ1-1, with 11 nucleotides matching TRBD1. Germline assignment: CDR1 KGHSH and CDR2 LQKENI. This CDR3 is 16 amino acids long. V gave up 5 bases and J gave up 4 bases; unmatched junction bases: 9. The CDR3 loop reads CASSEPGDRGFTEAFF. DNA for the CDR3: TGTGCCAGCTCAGAACCCGGGGACAGGGGGTTCACTGAAGCTTTCTTT.

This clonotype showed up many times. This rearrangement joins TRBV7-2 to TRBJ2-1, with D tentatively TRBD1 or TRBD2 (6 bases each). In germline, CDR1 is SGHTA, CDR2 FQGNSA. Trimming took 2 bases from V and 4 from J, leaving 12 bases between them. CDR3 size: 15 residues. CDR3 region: CASSLLGGSYNEQFF. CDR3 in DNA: TGTGCCAGCAGCTTATTGGGGGGCAGTTACAATGAGCAGTTCTTC.

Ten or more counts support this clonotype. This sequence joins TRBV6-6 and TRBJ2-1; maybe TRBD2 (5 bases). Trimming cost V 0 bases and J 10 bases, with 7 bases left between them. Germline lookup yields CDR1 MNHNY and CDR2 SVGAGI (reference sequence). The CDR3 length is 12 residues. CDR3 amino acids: CASSYSGDEQFF. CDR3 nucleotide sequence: TGTGCCAGCAGTTACTCGGGAGACGAGCAGTTCTTC.

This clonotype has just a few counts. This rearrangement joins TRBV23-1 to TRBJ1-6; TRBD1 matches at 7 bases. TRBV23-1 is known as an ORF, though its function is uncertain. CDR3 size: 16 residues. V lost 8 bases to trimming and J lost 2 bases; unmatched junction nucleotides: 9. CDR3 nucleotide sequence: TGCGCCAGCCGCGGGGGGGGACAGACCTATAATTCACCCCTCCACTTT. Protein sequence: CASRGGGQTYNSPLHF.

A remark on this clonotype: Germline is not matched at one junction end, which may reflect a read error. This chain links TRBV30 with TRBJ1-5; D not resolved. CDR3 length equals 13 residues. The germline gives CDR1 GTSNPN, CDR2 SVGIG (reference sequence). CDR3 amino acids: CAWSQNSNQHQHF. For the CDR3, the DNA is TGTGCCTGGAGTCAGAATAGCAATCAGCACCAGCATTTT.

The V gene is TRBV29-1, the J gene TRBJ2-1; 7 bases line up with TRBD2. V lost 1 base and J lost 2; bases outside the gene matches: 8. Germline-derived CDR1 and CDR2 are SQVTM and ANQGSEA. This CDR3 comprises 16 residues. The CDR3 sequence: CSVEVGRGSPYNEQFF. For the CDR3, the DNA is TGCAGCGTTGAAGTGGGGAGGGGTTCCCCCTACAATGAGCAGTTCTTC.